These 15 T cell receptor beta chains were sequenced from one sample in a study of shared clonotypes between healthy human individuals. Measured with immunoSEQ multiplex PCR; TCRdb has only the in-frame clones, and not every one. This table holds 1.5 million to 1.9 million clones, roughly 98% found once. The material sequenced was naive CD4+ T cells sorted from blood. Specified subset: CD45RA+ positively selected. Source of these receptors: a young man in good health.

The chain recombines TRBV19 with TRBJ2-7; no firm D call. Germline values: CDR1 LNHDA, CDR2 SQIVND (reference sequence). This CDR3 is 9 amino acids long. The CDR3 coding sequence is TGTGTTAGGGTCGACGAGCAGTACTTC. Encoded protein: CVRVDEQYF.

This clone was recorded only once. The chain recombines TRBV5-1 with TRBJ2-3; 8 positions match TRBD1. J gave up 6 bases and V 2 bases, and 14 bases lay outside the gene matches. Germline V gives CDR1 SGHRS, CDR2 YFSETQ. The CDR3 length is 17 residues. CDR3 residues: CASSFQGAVGFPDTQYF. CDR3 DNA sequence: TGCGCCAGCAGCTTTCAGGGGGCGGTTGGTTTCCCGGATACGCAGTATTTT.

The rearrangement joins TRBV7-9 to TRBJ2-7; the match to TRBD2 covers 9 bases. CDR1 SEHNR and CDR2 FQNEAQ come from the germline V gene (reference sequence). V gave up 4 bases and J gave up 6 bases; unmatched junction bases: 7. There are 14 residues in the CDR3. CDR3 residues: CASSSTAGGGEQYF. In DNA, the CDR3 is TGTGCCAGCAGCTCAACCGCGGGAGGGGGCGAGCAGTACTTC. The full variable domain, its missing parts supplied by reference TRBV7-9 and TRBJ2-7, is DTGVSQNPRHKITKRGQNVTFRCDPISEHNRLYWYRQTLGQGPEFLTYFQNEAQLEKSRLLSDRFSAERPKGSFSTLEIQRTEQGDSAMYLCASSSTAGGGEQYFGPGTRLTVT.

The genes are TRBV5-1 and TRBJ2-1, with TRBD2 matching 7 bases. From germline, CDR1 is SGHRS and CDR2 YFSETQ. This CDR3 contains 18 residues. J was trimmed by 6 bases and V by 2 bases; bases with no gene match: 17. In nucleotides, the CDR3 is TGCGCCAGCAGCTTTACTAGCGTCCTGAGTAAGTTTGCCAATGAGCAGTTCTTC. Translated, it gives CASSFTSVLSKFANEQFF.

This rearrangement joins TRBV5-1 to TRBJ2-5, with TRBD1 as a possible D gene (5 bases). This CDR3 region has 15 residues. Trimming left V 0 bases short and J 1 base short, with 10 bases between. Per the germline V gene, CDR1 is SGHRS and CDR2 is YFSETQ. The CDR3 spells CASSLGQTVQETQYF. For the CDR3, the DNA is TGCGCCAGCAGCTTGGGACAGACCGTCCAAGAGACCCAGTACTTC.

The count of this clone is one. The rearrangement joins TRBV28 to TRBJ1-5, with D possibly matching TRBD1 (5 bases). Trimming removed 2 bases at V and 13 bases at J, with 18 bases between. The germline V gene encodes CDR1 MDHEN and CDR2 SYDVKM. The CDR3 runs to 14 residues. DNA for the CDR3: TGTGCCAGCAGTTTAAGGACTCTGGCGGGGACGCAGCATTTT. Amino acid sequence: CASSLRTLAGTQHF.

This chain uses TRBV28 with TRBJ2-1, with TRBD2 as a possible D gene (7 bases). Trimming left V 6 bases short and J 4 bases short, with 19 bases between. The CDR3 contains 16 residues. The V gene's germline CDR1 is MDHEN and CDR2 SYDVKM. CDR3 in DNA: TGTGCCAGCAGCCGAAGTCCAGGGGAGGGATACAATGAGCAGTTCTTC. Its translation: CASSRSPGEGYNEQFF.

Only one count was recorded for this clone. Distinct nucleotide sequences in the sample also encode this CDR3. This chain links TRBV20-1 with TRBJ2-7; D remains ambiguous. CDR1 is DFQATT and CDR2 is SNEGSKA in the germline V gene (reference sequence). Trimming took off 3 bases at V and 5 bases at J, with 5 bases between the two ends. The CDR3 contains 10 residues. In DNA, the CDR3 is TGCAGTGCTAGTCTCGACGAGCAGTACTTC. Residues: CSASLDEQYF.

The chain has TRBV29-1 and TRBJ2-1; 10 nucleotides line up with TRBD2. J lost 7 bases, V lost 3 bases, and 9 bases had no gene match. Germline CDR1 reads SQVTM; CDR2 reads ANQGSEA. This CDR3 has 15 amino acids. The CDR3 DNA sequence: TGCAGCGTTGATGGTAGTAGCGGGAGGACGAATGAGCAGTTCTTC. Translating gives CSVDGSSGRTNEQFF.

This clone occurred once. This chain uses TRBV9 with TRBJ2-2, with 11 nucleotides matching TRBD2. The germline V gene encodes CDR1 SGDLS and CDR2 YYNGEE. The CDR3 sequence is 15 residues long. Trimming took 4 bases from V and 6 from J; bases not matched to a gene: 5. CDR3 sequence reads: CASSQRTSGSGELFF. The CDR3 DNA reads TGTGCCAGCAGCCAAAGGACTAGCGGGTCCGGGGAGCTGTTTTTT.

V gene TRBV18 combines with J gene TRBJ2-2; 9 bases line up with TRBD2. The CDR3 runs 17 residues. With V trimmed by 1 base and J by 1 base, 4 bases remained unmatched. Looked up from germline, CDR1 is KGHSH and CDR2 is LQKENI. This CDR3 is CASSPRVSGRNTGELFF. CDR3 coding DNA: TGTGCCAGCTCACCACGGGTTAGCGGGAGGAACACCGGGGAGCTGTTTTTT.

V and J are TRBV5-1 and TRBJ2-7; D may be TRBD1 or TRBD2 (5 bases each). The germline CDR1 and CDR2 sequences are SGHRS and YFSETQ. CDR3 length equals 14 residues. The V end was cut by 0 bases, the J end by 5 bases, with 12 bases between. CDR3 sequence: CASSLVGRENEQYF. In DNA, the CDR3 is TGCGCCAGCAGCTTGGTAGGCAGGGAGAACGAGCAGTACTTC.

The chain combines TRBV5-6 with TRBJ1-2; 7 bases match TRBD1. V shed 1 base and J 4 bases; nucleotides not matched to a gene: 4. Germline V gene sequence: CDR1 SGHDT, CDR2 YYEEEE. This CDR3 region has 14 residues. The CDR3 spells CASSLKGAVYGYTF. CDR3 sequence (DNA): TGTGCCAGCAGCTTGAAGGGGGCAGTCTATGGCTACACCTTC.

The J gene is TRBJ2-1, the V gene TRBV7-2; 8 bases map to TRBD1. Germline trimming cut 6 bases from V and 4 bases from J; bases unmatched to any gene: 14. Germline loops: CDR1 SGHTA, CDR2 FQGNSA. The CDR3 extends over 17 amino acids. This chain's CDR3 is CASSPDAQGALYNEQFF. The CDR3 DNA is TGTGCCAGCAGTCCAGATGCTCAGGGGGCGTTGTACAATGAGCAGTTCTTC.

J is TRBJ1-2 and V is TRBV10-3; a possible D gene is TRBD1 (6 bases). The germline V and J ends were trimmed by 10 bases and 3 bases, with 12 bases remaining between them. CDR3 length: 12 amino acids. Germline V gives CDR1 ENHRY, CDR2 SYGVKD. The CDR3: CATLGGYYGYTF. The DNA of the CDR3 is TGTGCCACCTTAGGGGGGTACTATGGCTACACCTTC.